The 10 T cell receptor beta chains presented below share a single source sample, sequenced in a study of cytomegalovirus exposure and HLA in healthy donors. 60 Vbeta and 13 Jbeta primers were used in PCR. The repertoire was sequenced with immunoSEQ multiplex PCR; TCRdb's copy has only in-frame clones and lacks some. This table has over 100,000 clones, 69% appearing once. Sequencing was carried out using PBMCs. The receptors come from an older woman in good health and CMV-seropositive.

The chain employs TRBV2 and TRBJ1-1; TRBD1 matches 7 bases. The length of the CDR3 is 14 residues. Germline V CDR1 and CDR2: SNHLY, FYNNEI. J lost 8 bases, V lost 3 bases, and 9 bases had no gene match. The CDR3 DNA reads TGTGCCAGCAGTGATATTTCCCGGGACAGCGAAGCTTTCTTT. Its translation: CASSDISRDSEAFF.

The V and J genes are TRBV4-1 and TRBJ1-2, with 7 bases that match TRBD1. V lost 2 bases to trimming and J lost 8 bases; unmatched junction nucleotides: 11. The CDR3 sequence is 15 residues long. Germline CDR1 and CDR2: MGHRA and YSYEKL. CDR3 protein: CASSQPTGLRVGYTF. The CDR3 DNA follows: TGCGCCAGCAGCCAACCGACAGGGCTTCGGGTAGGCTACACCTTC.

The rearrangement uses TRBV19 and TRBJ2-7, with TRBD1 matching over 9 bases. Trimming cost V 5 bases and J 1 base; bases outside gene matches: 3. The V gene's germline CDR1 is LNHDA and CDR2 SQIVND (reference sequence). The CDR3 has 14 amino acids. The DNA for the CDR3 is TGTGCCAGTAGTGTGGACAGGGGATCCTACGAGCAGTACTTC. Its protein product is CASSVDRGSYEQYF.

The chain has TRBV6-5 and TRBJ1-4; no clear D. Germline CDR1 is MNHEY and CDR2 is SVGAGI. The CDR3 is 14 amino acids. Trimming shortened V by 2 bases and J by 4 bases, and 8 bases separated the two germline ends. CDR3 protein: CASSYSQFNEKLFF. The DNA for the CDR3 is TGTGCCAGCAGTTACAGTCAGTTTAATGAAAAACTGTTTTTT.

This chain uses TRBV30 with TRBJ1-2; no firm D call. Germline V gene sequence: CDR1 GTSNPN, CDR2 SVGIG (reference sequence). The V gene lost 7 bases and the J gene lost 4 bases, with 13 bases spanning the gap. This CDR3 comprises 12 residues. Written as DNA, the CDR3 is TGTGCCTACGCCCCGGGGTCCTATGGCTACACCTTC. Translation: CAYAPGSYGYTF.

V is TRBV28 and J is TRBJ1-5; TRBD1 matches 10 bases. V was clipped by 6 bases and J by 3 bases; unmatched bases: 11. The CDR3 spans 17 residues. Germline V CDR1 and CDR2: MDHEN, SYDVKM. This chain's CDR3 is CASSPIPGQGYNQPQHF. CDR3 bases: TGTGCCAGCAGCCCAATCCCGGGACAGGGGTACAATCAGCCCCAGCATTTT. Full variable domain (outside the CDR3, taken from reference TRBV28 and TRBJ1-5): DVKVTQSSRYLVKRTGEKVFLECVQDMDHENMFWYRQDPGLGLRLIYFSYDVKMKEKGDIPEGYSVSREKKERFSLILESASTNQTSMYLCASSPIPGQGYNQPQHFGDGTRLSIL.

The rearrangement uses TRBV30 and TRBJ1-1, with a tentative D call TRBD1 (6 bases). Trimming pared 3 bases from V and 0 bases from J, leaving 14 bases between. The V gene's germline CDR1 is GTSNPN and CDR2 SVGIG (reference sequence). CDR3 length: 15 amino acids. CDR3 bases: TGTGCCTGGAGATCTAGGACAGCCATGAACACTGAAGCTTTCTTT. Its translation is CAWRSRTAMNTEAFF.

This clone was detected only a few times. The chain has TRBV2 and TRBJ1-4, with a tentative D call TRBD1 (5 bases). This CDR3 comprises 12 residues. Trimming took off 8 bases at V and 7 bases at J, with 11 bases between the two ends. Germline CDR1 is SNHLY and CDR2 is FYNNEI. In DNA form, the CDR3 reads TGTGCCAGCCGCAGGGATTTTGAAAAACTGTTTTTT. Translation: CASRRDFEKLFF.

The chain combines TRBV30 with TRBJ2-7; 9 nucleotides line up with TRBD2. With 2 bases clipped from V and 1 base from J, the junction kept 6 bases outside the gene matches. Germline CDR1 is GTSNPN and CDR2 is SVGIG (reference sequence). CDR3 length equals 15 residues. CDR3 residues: CAWSSGLAGSYEQYF. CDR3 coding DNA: TGTGCCTGGAGTTCGGGACTAGCAGGATCCTACGAGCAGTACTTC.

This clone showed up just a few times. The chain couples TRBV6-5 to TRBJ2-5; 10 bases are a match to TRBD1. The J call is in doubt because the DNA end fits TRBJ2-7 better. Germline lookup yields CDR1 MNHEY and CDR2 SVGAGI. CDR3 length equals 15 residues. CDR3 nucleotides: TGTGCCAGCAGGCCACCCGGGACAGGGGCCTACGAGCAGTACTTC. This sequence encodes CASRPPGTGAYEQYF.